This TCR beta chain was identified during a study of cytomegalovirus exposure and HLA in healthy donors. Whole-study findings and limits: In vitro, three CMV-associated chains proved specific for CMV antigens. The classifier reportedly diagnosed cytomegalovirus status with high sensitivity and specificity.

This CDR3 is 14 amino acids long. Germline V gene data show CDR1 as SGHDT and CDR2 as YYEEEE. Trimming cost V 4 bases and J 6 bases, with 14 bases left between them. As regards this clone: Its cognate antigen is unknown.

Assay: immunoSEQ multiplex PCR; the TCRdb copy retains only in-frame clones and omits some. The sample contains approximately 190,000 clones, more than 80% of which appear only once. This chain joins TRBV5-6 and TRBJ2-1; unclear D gene. Specimen: PBMCs. This sequence originates from a man younger than 35 in good health and CMV-seropositive. CDR3 loop: CASSPPLRRNEQFF. The CDR3 coding sequence is TGTGCCAGCAGCCCCCCGCTGCGGCGCAATGAGCAGTTCTTC.